This T cell receptor (beta chain) originates from a study of shared clonotypes between healthy human individuals. V dropped 2 bases and J dropped 0 bases, with 14 bases sitting between them. Germline V gives CDR1 MNHNY, CDR2 SVGAGI (reference sequence). The length of the CDR3 is 16 residues. The table came from immunoSEQ multiplex PCR; TCRdb's copy has only in-frame clones and leaves some out. The sample has over 2 million clones, around 92% seen once; the top ten hold 0.3% to 0.45%. The genes are TRBV6-6 and TRBJ2-7; tentatively, D is TRBD1 (5 bases). This receptor was taken from a man between 18 and 29 years old in good health. Some clones in this sample may be carry-over from other donors' samples. The sequencing input was naive CD4+ T cells from PBMCs. Subset noted: CD45RA+ positively selected. CDR3 sequence reads: CASSYGLERGSYEQYF. CDR3 nucleotides: TGTGCCAGCAGTTACGGTCTAGAAAGGGGCTCCTACGAGCAGTACTTC.